The present TCR beta chain was sequenced within a study of cytotoxic CD8 clonotypes in ibrutinib-treated CLL. Study overall: The authors obtained response samples at a median of approximately 11 months of treatment, range 6 to 36.

Notes on this clone: Its antigen is unknown.

V lost 4 bases to trimming and J lost 3 bases, with 13 bases between them. The CDR3 covers 15 residues. The germline V gene encodes CDR1 SGHTA and CDR2 FQGTGA. Sequencing used immunoSEQ multiplex PCR; TCRdb keeps in-frame clones, though not all of them. The sample lists about 160,000 clones; about four fifths were seen once. Study-wide points: Sampling times, which were not matched between the groups, differed between sustained-remission patients and progressing patients. Rising at ibrutinib response, clonality subsequently fell back toward baseline at progression. Public clonotypes, rarely seen, contracted or held steady on treatment.

The chain is built from TRBV7-3 and TRBJ2-1; D may correspond to TRBD1 or TRBD2 (5 bases each). This TCR came from a human donor with chronic lymphocytic leukemia. Sample: PBMCs, taken after 12 months of ibrutinib treatment. The CDR3 DNA is TGTGCCAGCAGCTCTACCGGGACGGGCTACAATGAGCAGTTCTTC. It encodes CASSSTGTGYNEQFF.